These T cell receptor beta chains were read from a single sample in a study of control samples from healthy donors and cancer patients. Assay used: immunoSEQ multiplex PCR; TCRdb lists only in-frame clones, some missing. There are fewer than 250,000 clones in the sample; about nine tenths occur only once, and 1.5% to 2% lies in the top ten. Source material: blood. The receptor set was obtained from a man younger than 40 in good health. The CDR3 runs from the conserved cysteine through the conserved F or W. D genes are given only for firm matches. A clone size is listed for some rows: how often the clone was seen (once, few, many), or a class if it is expanded.

J gene | D gene | V gene | clone size | CDR3 protein | CDR3 DNA
TRBJ1-1 | TRBD1 | TRBV30 | - | CAWSVGQGSTEAFF | TGTGCCTGGAGTGTAGGACAGGGGTCCACTGAAGCTTTCTTT
TRBJ2-7 | - | TRBV6-5 | - | CASRAKLSYEQYF | TGTGCCAGCAGGGCGAAACTCTCCTACGAGCAGTACTTC
TRBJ2-7 | TRBD1 | TRBV5-1 | - | CASSRGTGPTYEQYF | TGCGCCAGCAGCCGAGGGACAGGGCCGACCTACGAGCAGTACTTC
TRBJ2-7 | - | TRBV7-5 | - | CARSLESTARYSYEQYF | TGTGCCAGAAGCTTAGAATCCACAGCCAGATACTCCTACGAGCAGTACTTC
TRBJ2-7 | - | TRBV6-6 | - | CASSYSSMREQYF | TGTGCCAGCAGTTACTCAAGTATGAGGGAGCAGTACTTC
TRBJ1-1 | - | TRBV30 | - | CAWGPIANTEAFF | TGTGCCTGGGGGCCTATAGCGAACACTGAAGCTTTCTTT
TRBJ1-2 | TRBD1 | TRBV27 | few | CASSRQGGYYGYTF | TGTGCCAGCAGTCGACAGGGAGGGTACTATGGCTACACCTTC
TRBJ1-6 | TRBD1 | TRBV7-9 | - | CASGSGGGTERTLHF | TGTGCCAGCGGATCCGGGGGGGGGACAGAGAGGACCCTCCACTTT
TRBJ2-7 | - | TRBV7-8 | - | CASSLEQGRWEQYF | TGTGCCAGCAGCTTAGAGCAGGGGCGGTGGGAGCAGTACTTC
TRBJ1-1 | - | TRBV12-3/TRBV12-4 | - | CASKTGNTEAFF | TGTGCCAGCAAGACAGGGAACACTGAAGCTTTCTTT
TRBJ2-2 | TRBD1 | TRBV25-1 | - | CASRETGVAGELFF | TGTGCCAGCAGAGAGACAGGGGTCGCCGGGGAGCTGTTTTTT
TRBJ2-6 | - | TRBV7-8 | once | CASSPDSWANVLTF | TGTGCCAGCAGCCCGGACAGTTGGGCCAACGTCCTGACTTTC
TRBJ2-3 | - | TRBV7-9 | - | CASSLAGGAADTQYF | TGTGCCAGCAGCTTAGCGGGGGGGGCCGCAGATACGCAGTATTTT
TRBJ2-5 | - | TRBV3-1/TRBV3-2 | - | CASSQGSQETQYF | TGTGCCAGCAGCCAAGGTTCCCAAGAGACCCAGTACTTC
TRBJ2-3 | - | TRBV10-1 | - | CASSEKRSTQYF | TGCGCCAGCAGTGAGAAGCGAAGTACGCAGTATTTT
TRBJ2-7 | - | TRBV5-1 | - | CASSLGDGHTYEQYF | TGCGCCAGCAGCTTAGGAGACGGGCACACCTACGAGCAGTACTTC
TRBJ2-3 | - | TRBV4-2 | - | CASSPPGADTQYF | TGTGCCAGCAGCCCCCCCGGGGCAGATACGCAGTATTTT
TRBJ1-2 | - | TRBV12-5 | - | CASGLVDGLRNYGYTF | TGTGCTAGTGGTTTGGTAGACGGGCTCAGGAACTATGGCTACACCTTC
TRBJ1-6 | TRBD1 | TRBV6-6 | - | CASRTGFDSPLHF | TGTGCCAGCAGGACAGGGTTCGATTCACCCCTCCACTTT
TRBJ1-4 | TRBD1 | TRBV18 | - | CASSPDRGGEKLFF | TGTGCCAGCTCACCGGACAGGGGCGGTGAAAAACTGTTTTTT
TRBJ1-3 | - | TRBV7-6 | - | CASSLRSREDLNSGNTIYF | TGTGCCAGCAGCTTAAGATCGAGAGAAGATTTAAACTCTGGAAACACCATATATTTT
TRBJ1-1 | TRBD1 | TRBV6-5 | - | CASGDRAPGRTEAFF | TGTGCCAGCGGCGACAGGGCTCCGGGGCGGACTGAAGCTTTCTTT
TRBJ1-1 | - | TRBV5-5 | - | CASSLSNTEAFF | TGTGCCAGCAGCTTGTCGAACACTGAAGCTTTCTTT
TRBJ1-2 | TRBD1 | TRBV15 | - | CATSRSDRGYTNYGYTF | TGTGCCACCAGCAGATCGGACAGGGGTTATACGAACTATGGCTACACCTTC
TRBJ2-7 | - | TRBV30 | - | CAWSPGLEQYF | TGTGCCTGGAGTCCCGGGCTCGAGCAGTACTTC
TRBJ1-2 | - | TRBV6-5 | - | CASTVGPSGYGYTF | TGTGCCAGCACCGTGGGGCCTTCTGGATATGGCTACACCTTC
TRBJ2-7 | - | TRBV3-1/TRBV3-2 | - | CASSQGTNAWGQYF | TGTGCCAGCAGCCAAGGGACAAACGCCTGGGGGCAGTACTTC
TRBJ1-3 | TRBD1 | TRBV5-1 | - | CASSLAQGAKGNTIYF | TGCGCCAGCAGCTTGGCCCAGGGGGCGAAAGGAAACACCATATATTTT
TRBJ2-7 | - | TRBV5-1 | - | CASSLGLQTLYEQYF | TGCGCCAGCAGCTTGGGGTTACAGACTCTCTACGAGCAGTACTTC
TRBJ1-2 | TRBD1 | TRBV7-8 | - | CASSPRQGSKNYGYTF | TGTGCCAGCAGCCCTCGACAGGGATCCAAAAACTATGGCTACACCTTC
TRBJ2-7 | - | TRBV20-1 | - | CSAYGGEQYF | TGCAGTGCTTACGGGGGCGAGCAGTACTTC
TRBJ2-2 | - | TRBV5-4 | - | CASSIRGGGELFF | TGTGCCAGCAGTATCAGGGGAGGCGGGGAGCTGTTTTTT
TRBJ1-1 | - | TRBV9 | - | CASSVGVSLNTEAFF | TGTGCCAGCAGCGTAGGAGTCTCTCTGAACACTGAAGCTTTCTTT
TRBJ2-1 | TRBD2 | TRBV19 | - | CASSIAGGGVDEQFF | TGTGCCAGTAGTATTGCGGGGGGCGGAGTAGATGAGCAGTTCTTC
TRBJ2-7 | - | TRBV7-2 | few | CASSYYPDSYEQYF | TGTGCCAGCAGCTACTATCCCGACTCCTACGAGCAGTACTTC
TRBJ1-2 | - | TRBV5-1 | - | CASSLQGALNYGYTF | TGCGCCAGCAGCTTGCAAGGGGCCCTTAACTATGGCTACACCTTC
TRBJ2-1 | - | TRBV19 | - | CASSTIVGRGWGDNEQFF | TGTGCCAGTAGTACCATAGTGGGCAGAGGGTGGGGGGACAATGAGCAGTTCTTC
TRBJ2-3 | - | TRBV2 | - | CASSDDTGPTDTQYF | TGTGCCAGCAGTGATGATACGGGCCCCACAGATACGCAGTATTTT
TRBJ2-6 | - | TRBV9 | - | CASSSSGTSGANVLTF | TGTGCCAGCAGCTCATCCGGGACCTCTGGGGCCAACGTCCTGACTTTC
TRBJ1-5 | TRBD1 | TRBV6-1 | - | CASSGQGGVVGNQPQHF | TGTGCCAGCAGTGGACAGGGAGGGGTGGTTGGCAATCAGCCCCAGCATTTT
TRBJ2-5 | - | TRBV7-9 | - | CASCGDQETQYF | TGTGCCAGCTGCGGGGACCAAGAGACCCAGTACTTC
TRBJ2-1 | TRBD2 | TRBV6-5 | - | CASSWDSSGGGNEQFF | TGTGCCAGCAGTTGGGATTCTAGCGGGGGGGGAAATGAGCAGTTCTTC
TRBJ2-3 | - | TRBV12-3/TRBV12-4 | once | CASSFPGADTQYF | TGTGCCAGCAGTTTCCCCGGTGCAGATACGCAGTATTTT
TRBJ1-1 | TRBD1 | TRBV29-1 | - | CSVEVYAGGIGTEAFF | TGCAGCGTTGAAGTTTACGCAGGGGGCATTGGCACTGAAGCTTTCTTT
TRBJ2-1 | TRBD2 | TRBV9 | - | CASSGQRGGVNEQFF | TGTGCCAGCAGCGGACAGCGGGGGGGCGTCAATGAGCAGTTCTTC
TRBJ2-2 | TRBD1 | TRBV7-2 | - | CASSPRQGPGELFF | TGTGCCAGCAGCCCCCGACAGGGGCCCGGGGAGCTGTTTTTT
TRBJ2-2 | TRBD1 | TRBV7-3 | - | CASSLFPTGSTGELFF | TGTGCCAGCAGCTTATTCCCGACAGGGAGCACCGGGGAGCTGTTTTTT
TRBJ2-1 | TRBD2 | TRBV2 | - | CASSDSSGGENEQFF | TGTGCCAGCAGTGATTCTAGCGGGGGGGAAAATGAGCAGTTCTTC